The rows below give T cell receptor beta chains drawn from one sample of a study of graft-versus-host responses after intestinal transplantation. Assay: immunoSEQ multiplex PCR; the TCRdb copy retains only in-frame clones and omits some. This sample carries roughly 100,000 clones, roughly nine tenths of them seen once, and the ten largest clones take over 0.7%. No antigen has been assigned to these receptors. The sample was unstimulated CD4+ T cells sorted from spleen or lymph node cells, taken before intestinal transplant. The receptors shown here come from a human donor who received an intestinal transplant. CDR3s include the opening cysteine and the closing phenylalanine or tryptophan.

V	J	CDR3
TRBV7-9	TRBJ2-2	CASSLAANTGELFF
TRBV9	TRBJ2-3	CASSRTGSTDTQYF
TRBV6-1	TRBJ1-3	CASSEQVSGNTIYF
TRBV4-1	TRBJ2-7	CASSQDGQGASYEQHF
TRBV2	TRBJ1-6	CASSVSTSPLHF
TRBV6-5	TRBJ2-1	CASSSLYNEQFF
TRBV28	TRBJ1-3	CASSPRQRSGNTIYF
TRBV27	TRBJ2-5	CASSRGQQETQYF
TRBV6-4	TRBJ2-3	CASSDSVRGGVDTQYF
TRBV10-3	TRBJ2-1	CATLPGQGFSGGGYNEQFF
TRBV30	.	CAWTPFSGRAYEQYF
TRBV4-2	TRBJ2-5	CASSQNQGAGGIQETQYF
TRBV5-4	TRBJ2-7	CASSLSGVGEQYF
TRBV5-6	TRBJ2-4	CASSLAGLAKNIQYF
TRBV12-5	TRBJ2-5	CASGSSGLAGWETQYF
TRBV29-1	TRBJ1-2	CSSAQRGGGYTF
TRBV6-5	TRBJ2-1	CASSSQRNEQFF
TRBV5-1	TRBJ1-1	CASSLGVNTEAFF
TRBV23-1	TRBJ1-6	CASSQTDRVYNSPLHF
TRBV6-1	TRBJ2-4	CAGSEWQVTYF
TRBV11-2	TRBJ2-1	CASSSEYNEQFF
TRBV5-4	TRBJ2-2	CASSFDRGTGELFF
TRBV6-5	TRBJ1-5	CASSYDGAGNQPQHF
TRBV7-3	TRBJ1-2	CASRKDRLDGYTF
TRBV11-2	TRBJ2-7	CASSFRTIPPYEQYF
TRBV29-1	TRBJ2-2	CSVAGTQGGELFF